This T cell receptor (beta chain) was obtained from a study of breast tumors, draining lymph nodes, adjacent tissues. General study points: Tumor repertoires ranked between lymph nodes and nontumor tissue in diversity, with V and J gene preferences.

From the multiplex PCR reads, TCRdb called clonotypes with MiXCR, one entry per CDR3 protein. Of about 94,000 distinct CDR3 sequences listed, over 25% are singletons. This clonotype has a count of ten or more. Its target is unknown. Breast cancer patients provided tissue from their axillary draining lymph nodes. V dropped 6 bases and J dropped 3 bases, with 15 bases sitting between them. CDR3 length equals 16 residues. Germline CDR1 MNHEY, CDR2 SVGAGI. The sequenced sample consisted of axillary lymph node tissue. The origin of this receptor is a female donor with breast cancer. Some clones in this sample may be carry-over from other donors' samples. V usage is TRBV6-5 and J usage is TRBJ1-6; weak D call: TRBD1 (5 bases). This chain's CDR3 is CASRRQIPNYNSPLHF. As DNA, the CDR3 is TGTGCCAGCAGGAGACAGATTCCCAACTATAATTCACCCCTCCACTTT.